The source of this TCR beta chain is a study of shared clonotypes between healthy human individuals. For every subset, genomic DNA was evenly distributed across several immunoSEQ plates. Per the study methods: ImmunoSEQ supplied junction-only sequences lacking quality scores, so filtering was different. The data were produced by immunoSEQ multiplex PCR, yet TCRdb's version contains in-frame clones alone and is incomplete. D and trimming come from the DNA, and the V and J calls and clone size come from that table. The data contain approximately 500,000 clones, more than 75% of them singletons. Sequencing was carried out using PBMCs. The sequence came from a woman aged 40 to 55 in good health. Some clones in this sample may be carry-over from other donors' samples.

CDR3 sequence (DNA): TGTGCCAGCAGCCAAGGAACAGGGGGCGAAGGTGCAGATACGCAGTATTTT. It codes for CASSQGTGGEGADTQYF. This chain links TRBV4-2 with TRBJ2-3, with 9 bases matching TRBD1. Trimming at V came to 1 base and at J to 4 bases, leaving 9 bases not matched to a gene. This CDR3 contains 17 residues. Germline lookup yields CDR1 LGHNA and CDR2 YNFKEQ.